A selection of T cell receptor beta chains follows, all from one sample in a study of identical twins. TCRdb ran MiXCR on the 5' RACE reads and lists one entry per CDR3 protein. The table includes some 1,600,000 distinct CDR3 sequences, 25% to 35% detected once. The sequenced sample was cord blood. The receptors derive from a newborn girl in good health. Each CDR3 is given with its conserved first and last residue. Fields, in order: V gene, J gene, D gene, clone size, CDR3 protein, CDR3 DNA. The D gene is left open where the match is weak. Size is stated for part of the rows, as once, few or many counts, or as a class when the clone is expanded.

V gene: TRBV29-1
J gene: TRBJ2-7
D gene: -
clone size: many
CDR3 protein: CSVERQGIRNEQYF
CDR3 DNA: TGCAGCGTTGAACGGCAGGGTATTCGAAACGAGCAGTACTTC

V gene: TRBV5-1
J gene: TRBJ1-2
D gene: -
clone size: -
CDR3 protein: CASSLAREGSYGYTF
CDR3 DNA: TGCGCCAGCAGCTTGGCTCGGGAGGGATCCTATGGCTACACCTTC

V gene: TRBV15
J gene: TRBJ2-3
D gene: TRBD2
clone size: -
CDR3 protein: CATSREAGSTDTQYF
CDR3 DNA: TGTGCCACCAGCAGAGAAGCGGGGTCGACAGATACGCAGTATTTT

V gene: TRBV21-1
J gene: TRBJ2-5
D gene: -
clone size: -
CDR3 protein: CASSNTTKQGREETQYF
CDR3 DNA: TGTGCCAGCAGCAATACCACTAAACAGGGGCGAGAAGAGACCCAGTACTTC

V gene: TRBV2
J gene: TRBJ2-7
D gene: -
clone size: few
CDR3 protein: CASSGRGVSYEQYF
CDR3 DNA: TGTGCCAGCAGTGGCAGGGGAGTATCCTACGAGCAGTACTTC

V gene: TRBV3-1
J gene: TRBJ2-1
D gene: TRBD2
clone size: -
CDR3 protein: CASSAGTSGTYNEQFF
CDR3 DNA: TGTGCCAGCAGCGCCGGGACTAGCGGGACCTACAATGAGCAGTTCTTC

V gene: TRBV11-2
J gene: TRBJ2-1
D gene: -
clone size: -
CDR3 protein: CASSLGGTWDEQFF
CDR3 DNA: TGTGCCAGCAGCTTGGGGGGAACTTGGGATGAGCAGTTCTTC

V gene: TRBV7-9
J gene: TRBJ2-3
D gene: -
clone size: -
CDR3 protein: CASSRPGTQTFRAHTQYF
CDR3 DNA: TGTGCCAGCAGCCGACCCGGGACGCAGACGTTCCGAGCACATACGCAGTATTTT

V gene: TRBV5-1
J gene: TRBJ2-7
D gene: -
clone size: many
CDR3 protein: CASSYTATSYEQYF
CDR3 DNA: TGCGCCAGCAGCTACACCGCGACTTCCTACGAGCAGTACTTC

V gene: TRBV10-3
J gene: TRBJ2-7
D gene: -
clone size: many
CDR3 protein: CAISDRGETEQYF
CDR3 DNA: TGTGCCATCAGTGATAGAGGGGAGACCGAGCAGTACTTC

V gene: TRBV10-3
J gene: TRBJ2-5
D gene: TRBD2
clone size: -
CDR3 protein: CAISATVAGGEYF
CDR3 DNA: TGTGCCATCAGTGCAACCGTAGCGGGGGGGGAGTACTTC